The 15 T cell receptor beta chains below all came from one sample that was sequenced in a study of shared clonotypes between healthy human individuals. Clones were read by immunoSEQ multiplex PCR, and TCRdb kept only the in-frame ones, dropping some. The table lists more than 1,200,000 clones, roughly 98.5% of them singletons. Source material: naive CD4+ T cells sorted from blood. Described subset: CD45RA+ positively selected. The receptor set was obtained from a man aged 30-40 years in good health.

The chain is built from TRBV4-3 and TRBJ2-7; 10 positions agree with TRBD2. The V gene's germline CDR1 is LGHNA and CDR2 YSLEER. V was pared by 3 bases and J by 2 bases, with 7 bases of the junction left unmatched. The CDR3 has 16 amino acids. The CDR3 bases are TGCGCCAGCAGCCATGATATAGCGGGAGGACCCTACGAGCAGTACTTC. Amino acid sequence: CASSHDIAGGPYEQYF.

The V gene is TRBV15, the J gene TRBJ2-3, with a possible D match to TRBD2 (6 bases). CDR3 length equals 14 residues. V was pared by 6 bases and J by 2 bases, with 12 bases between. Germline V CDR1 and CDR2: LNHNV, YYDKDF (reference sequence). Here the CDR3 DNA reads TGTGCCACCAGGCCCGGGACTTCCACAGATACGCAGTATTTT. Encoded protein: CATRPGTSTDTQYF. Full variable domain (missing parts from reference TRBV15 and TRBJ2-3): DAMVIQNPRYQVTQFGKPVTLSCSQTLNHNVMYWYQQKSSQAPKLLFHYYDKDFNNEADTPDNFQSRRPNTSFCFLDIRSPGLGDTAMYLCATRPGTSTDTQYFGPGTRLTVL.

The CDR3 region has the DNA TGTGCCAGCAGTGGGGGAGGGGAGACCCAGTACTTC. Encoded protein: CASSGGGETQYF. V is TRBV6-5 and J is TRBJ2-5; 7 nucleotides match TRBD2. Looked up from germline, CDR1 is MNHEY and CDR2 is SVGAGI. The CDR3 consists of 12 residues. V was pared by 5 bases and J by 5 bases, with 2 bases of the junction left unmatched.

The CDR3, as DNA: TGCGCCAGCAGCCAAATAGGGGGCGGGAACACTGAAGCTTTCTTT. This encodes CASSQIGGGNTEAFF. J is TRBJ1-1 and V is TRBV4-1, with 7 bases lining up with TRBD1. With 2 bases clipped from V and 1 base from J, the junction kept 4 bases outside the gene matches. The CDR3 totals 15 residues. CDR1 is MGHRA, CDR2 YSYEKL, per germline.

This clone was counted once. The chain couples TRBV5-1 to TRBJ2-1; D is unresolved. The V end lost 9 bases, the J end lost 7 bases, and 14 bases lay between the germline ends. Germline-derived CDR1 and CDR2 are SGHRS and YFSETQ. This CDR3 is built from 12 residues. The CDR3 sequence is CATKTPGNEQFF. DNA for the CDR3: TGCGCCACCAAAACGCCTGGGAATGAGCAGTTCTTC.

The V call is TRBV10-3, the J call TRBJ2-7; TRBD1 agrees at 7 bases. Germline-derived CDR1 and CDR2 are ENHRY and SYGVKD. J was trimmed by 4 bases and V by 5 bases; bases with no gene match: 11. The CDR3 runs 15 residues. CDR3 in amino acids: CAISHTPGQRYEQYF. The CDR3 nucleotides read TGTGCCATCAGTCACACACCGGGACAGAGATACGAGCAGTACTTC.

The chain links TRBV5-6 to TRBJ2-2; 15 nucleotides match TRBD2. Unmatched junction bases numbered 1, after V lost 2 bases and J lost 5 bases. The CDR3 sequence is 16 residues long. Germline CDR1 is SGHDT and CDR2 is YYEEEE. The CDR3 spells CASSFGLAGGTGELFF. Written as DNA, the CDR3 is TGTGCCAGCAGCTTTGGACTAGCGGGAGGGACCGGGGAGCTGTTTTTT.

The chain has TRBV15 and TRBJ1-5, with 12 bases aligning to TRBD1. The CDR3 totals 16 residues. Looked up from germline, CDR1 is LNHNV and CDR2 is YYDKDF (reference sequence). With 6 bases clipped from V and 6 bases from J, the junction kept 9 bases outside the gene matches. In DNA, the CDR3 is TGTGCCACCAGGCAACCGGGACAGGGGGCTGGTCAGCCCCAGCATTTT. Its protein product is CATRQPGQGAGQPQHF.

V and J are TRBV28 and TRBJ1-5; 9 nucleotides align to TRBD1. This CDR3 region has 15 residues. Germline V gives CDR1 MDHEN, CDR2 SYDVKM. Germline trimming cut 6 bases from V and 5 bases from J; bases unmatched to any gene: 8. Here the CDR3 reads CASRGDRVYYQPQHF. DNA of the CDR3: TGTGCCAGCAGGGGGGACAGGGTGTATTATCAGCCCCAGCATTTT.

This chain connects TRBV29-1 to TRBJ2-2; D remains ambiguous. The CDR3 is 11 amino acids. Trimming removed 8 bases at V and 2 bases at J, with 6 bases between. Germline V CDR1 and CDR2: SQVTM, ANQGSEA. The CDR3 sequence: CSTINTGELFF. CDR3 coding DNA: TGCAGCACCATTAACACCGGGGAGCTGTTTTTT.

To note about this clone: The sample contains more than one DNA sequence encoding this CDR3. The V call is TRBV6-5, the J call TRBJ2-5; D is perhaps TRBD2 (6 bases). The CDR3 loop spans 14 amino acids. In germline, CDR1 is MNHEY, CDR2 SVGAGI. V lost 2 bases, J lost 2 bases, and 9 bases lay in between. The CDR3 DNA sequence: TGTGCCAGCAGTTACAGTCGGGGGCAAGAGACCCAGTACTTC. Translation: CASSYSRGQETQYF.

To note about this clone: In the same sample, other DNA sequences code for this CDR3. CDR3 in DNA: TGTGCCAGCAGTTTGGACCCGAACACTGAAGCTTTCTTT. This encodes CASSLDPNTEAFF. The chain is built from TRBV7-9 and TRBJ1-1, with no clear D. Germline V gene data show CDR1 as SEHNR and CDR2 as FQNEAQ (reference sequence). Trimming stripped 6 bases from V and 1 base from J, with 9 bases between. The length of the CDR3 is 13 residues.

The J gene is TRBJ2-7, the V gene TRBV7-9; 7 nucleotides align to TRBD1. The germline V gene encodes CDR1 SEHNR and CDR2 FQNEAQ (reference sequence). This CDR3 is built from 17 residues. Trimming took 5 bases from V and 0 from J; bases not matched to a gene: 13. The CDR3 nucleotides are TGTGCCAGCAGCCTAATCCCTGGGACAGCCTACTCCTACGAGCAGTACTTC. Encoded protein: CASSLIPGTAYSYEQYF.

This sequence joins TRBV28 and TRBJ2-7; either TRBD1 or TRBD2 may fit D (6 bases each). The CDR3 extends over 14 amino acids. CDR1 and CDR2 from the germline V gene are MDHEN and SYDVKM. The V end lost 7 bases, the J end lost 2 bases, and 15 bases lay between the germline ends. The CDR3 coding sequence is TGTGCCAGCACCACCGGGGGCTACGCCTACGAGCAGTACTTC. Translation: CASTTGGYAYEQYF.

The chain combines TRBV10-2 with TRBJ2-2, with 11 nucleotides matching TRBD1. Trimming at V came to 8 bases and at J to 7 bases, leaving 3 bases not matched to a gene. The CDR3 runs 13 residues. Germline values: CDR1 WSHSY, CDR2 SAAADI. CDR3 protein: CASGQGAIGELFF. In nucleotides, the CDR3 is TGCGCCAGCGGACAGGGGGCAATCGGGGAGCTGTTTTTT.